The clone carrying this T cell receptor (beta chain) occurred once. Profiling relied on immunoSEQ multiplex PCR, and the TCRdb table lists in-frame clones only, not all of them. This sample yields some 320,000 clones, of which about 90% are seen a single time; 7.8% belongs to the top ten. Germline-derived CDR1 and CDR2 are SGHTA and FQGNSA. This CDR3 spans 14 amino acids. The germline V and J ends were trimmed by 4 bases and 5 bases, with 15 bases remaining between them. The record originates from a study of blood T cell repertoires in COVID-19. This rearrangement joins TRBV7-2 to TRBJ2-7; no clear D gene. Sequencing used peripheral blood. The TCR was taken from a woman aged 45-60 years who had recovered from COVID-19. CDR3 bases: TGTGCCAGCAGCTCCCCGGTGTATTCGGACGAGCAGTACTTC. Its protein is CASSSPVYSDEQYF.